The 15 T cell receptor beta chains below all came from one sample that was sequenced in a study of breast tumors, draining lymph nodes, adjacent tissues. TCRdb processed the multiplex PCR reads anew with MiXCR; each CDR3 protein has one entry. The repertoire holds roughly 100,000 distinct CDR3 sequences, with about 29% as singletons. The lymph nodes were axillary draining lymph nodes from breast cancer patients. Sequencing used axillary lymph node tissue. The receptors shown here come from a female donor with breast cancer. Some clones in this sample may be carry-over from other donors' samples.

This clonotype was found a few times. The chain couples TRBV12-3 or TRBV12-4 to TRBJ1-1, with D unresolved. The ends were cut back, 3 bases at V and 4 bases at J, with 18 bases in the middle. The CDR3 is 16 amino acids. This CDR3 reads CASSLGPDIMPTEAFF. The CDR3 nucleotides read TGTGCCAGCAGTTTGGGCCCCGACATAATGCCCACTGAAGCTTTCTTT.

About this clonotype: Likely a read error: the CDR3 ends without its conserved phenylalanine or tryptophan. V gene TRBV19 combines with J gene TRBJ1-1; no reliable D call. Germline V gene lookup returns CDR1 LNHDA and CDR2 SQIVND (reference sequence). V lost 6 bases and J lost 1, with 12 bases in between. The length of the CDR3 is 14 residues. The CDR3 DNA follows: TGTGCCAGTAGATACCCTTTGGCGAACACTGAAGCTTTCTCT. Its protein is CASRYPLANTEAFS.

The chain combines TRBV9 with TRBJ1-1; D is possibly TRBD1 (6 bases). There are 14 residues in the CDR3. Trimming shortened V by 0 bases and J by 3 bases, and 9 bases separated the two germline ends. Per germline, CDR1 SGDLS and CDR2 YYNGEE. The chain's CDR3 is CASSVAPGDTEAFF. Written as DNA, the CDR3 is TGTGCCAGCAGCGTAGCTCCAGGGGACACTGAAGCTTTCTTT.

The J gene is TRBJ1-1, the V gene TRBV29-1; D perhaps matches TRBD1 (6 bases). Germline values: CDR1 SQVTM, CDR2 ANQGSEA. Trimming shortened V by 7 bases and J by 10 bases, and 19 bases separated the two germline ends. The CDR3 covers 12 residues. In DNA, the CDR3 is TGCAGCGCTCTTGATACAGGGCGAGGAGCTTTCTTT. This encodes CSALDTGRGAFF. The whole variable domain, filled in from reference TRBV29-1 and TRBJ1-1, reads SAVISQKPSRDICQRGTSLTIQCQVDSQVTMMFWYRQQPGQSLTLIATANQGSEATYESGFVIDKFPISRPNLTFSTLTVSNMSPEDSSIYLCSALDTGRGAFFGQGTRLTVV.

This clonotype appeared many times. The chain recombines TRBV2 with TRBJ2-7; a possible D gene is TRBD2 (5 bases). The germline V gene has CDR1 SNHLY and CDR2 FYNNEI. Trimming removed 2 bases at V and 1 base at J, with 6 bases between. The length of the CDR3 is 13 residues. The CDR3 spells CASSERDSYEQYF. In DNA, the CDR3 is TGTGCCAGCAGTGAACGGGATTCCTACGAGCAGTACTTC.

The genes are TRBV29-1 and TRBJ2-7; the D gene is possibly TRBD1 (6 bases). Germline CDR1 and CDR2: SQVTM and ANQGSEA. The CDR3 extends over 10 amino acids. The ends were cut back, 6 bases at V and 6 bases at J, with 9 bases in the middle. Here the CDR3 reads CSVDRGEQYF. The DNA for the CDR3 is TGCAGCGTGGACAGAGGCGAGCAGTACTTC.

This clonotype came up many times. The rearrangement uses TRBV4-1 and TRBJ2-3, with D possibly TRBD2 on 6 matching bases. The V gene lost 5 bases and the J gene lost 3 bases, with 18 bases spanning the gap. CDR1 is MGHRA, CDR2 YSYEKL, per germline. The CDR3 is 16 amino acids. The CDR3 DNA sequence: TGCGCCAGCAGCGTTAGCGGTGGCAGGGCGACAGATACGCAGTATTTT. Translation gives CASSVSGGRATDTQYF.

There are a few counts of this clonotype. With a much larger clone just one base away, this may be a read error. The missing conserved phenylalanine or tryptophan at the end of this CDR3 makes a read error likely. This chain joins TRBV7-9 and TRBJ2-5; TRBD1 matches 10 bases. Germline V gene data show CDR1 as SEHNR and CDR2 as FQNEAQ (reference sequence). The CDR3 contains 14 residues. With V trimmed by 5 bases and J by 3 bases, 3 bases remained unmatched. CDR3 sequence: CASSTGQGKETQYL. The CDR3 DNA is TGTGCCAGCAGCACGGGACAGGGGAAAGAGACCCAGTACCTC.

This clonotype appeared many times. Written as DNA, the CDR3 is TGCAGTGCCATCTGGGGGACCGCGCAAGAGACCCAGTACTTC. Encoded protein: CSAIWGTAQETQYF. This chain links TRBV20-1 with TRBJ2-5, with D perhaps given as TRBD1 or TRBD2 (5 bases each). V gave up 6 bases and J gave up 2 bases, with 16 bases separating them. This CDR3 spans 14 amino acids. Germline CDR1 DFQATT, CDR2 SNEGSKA (reference sequence).

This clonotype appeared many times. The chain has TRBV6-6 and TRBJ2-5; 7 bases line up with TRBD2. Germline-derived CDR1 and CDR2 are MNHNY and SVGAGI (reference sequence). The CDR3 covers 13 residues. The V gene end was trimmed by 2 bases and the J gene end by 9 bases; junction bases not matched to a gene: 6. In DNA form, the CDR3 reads TGTGCCAGCAGTTACGGGACTATGGAGGCCCAGTACTTC. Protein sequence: CASSYGTMEAQYF.

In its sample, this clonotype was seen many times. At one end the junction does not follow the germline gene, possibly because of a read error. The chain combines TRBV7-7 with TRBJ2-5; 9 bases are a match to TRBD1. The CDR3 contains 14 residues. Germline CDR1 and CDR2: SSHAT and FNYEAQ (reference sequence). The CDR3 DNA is TGTGCTAGCAGCTTAGGGACAGGGCGGGAGACCCAGTACTTC. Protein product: CASSLGTGRETQYF.

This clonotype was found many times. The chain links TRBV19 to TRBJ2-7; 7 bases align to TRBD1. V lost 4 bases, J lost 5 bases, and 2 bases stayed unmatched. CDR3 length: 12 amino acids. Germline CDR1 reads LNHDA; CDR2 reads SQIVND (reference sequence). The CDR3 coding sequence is TGTGCCAGTAGTACCGGGACAGACGAGCAGTACTTC. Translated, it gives CASSTGTDEQYF.

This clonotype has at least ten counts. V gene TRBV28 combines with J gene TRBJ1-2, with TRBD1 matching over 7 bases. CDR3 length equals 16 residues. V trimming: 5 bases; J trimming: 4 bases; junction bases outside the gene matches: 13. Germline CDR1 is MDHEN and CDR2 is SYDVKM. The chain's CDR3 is CASSPLYGTVVYGYTF. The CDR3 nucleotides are TGTGCCAGCAGTCCCCTCTACGGGACAGTCGTCTATGGCTACACCTTC.

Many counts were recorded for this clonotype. The CDR3 loop reads CASSPTRNTEAFF. CDR3 nucleotides: TGTGCCAGCAGCCCTACAAGGAACACTGAAGCTTTCTTT. The chain combines TRBV7-6 with TRBJ1-1, with D hard to call. CDR3 size: 13 residues. The V gene lost 5 bases and the J gene lost 1 base, with 8 bases spanning the gap. Germline V gene lookup returns CDR1 SGHVS and CDR2 FNYEAQ.

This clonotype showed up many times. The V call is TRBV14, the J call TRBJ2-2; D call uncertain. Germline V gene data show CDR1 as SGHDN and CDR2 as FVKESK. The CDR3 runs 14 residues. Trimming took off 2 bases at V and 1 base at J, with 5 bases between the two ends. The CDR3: CASSQWRNTGELFF. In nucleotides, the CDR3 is TGTGCCAGCAGCCAATGGAGGAACACCGGGGAGCTGTTTTTT.